This TCR beta chain came from a study of a mutant IDH1 vaccine in newly diagnosed glioma listed by TCRdb under 2021. At the level of the whole study: Vaccination started 4-6 weeks after radiotherapy alone, or was given together with temozolomide cycles in the groups whose treatment included chemotherapy. Of the roughly 31 treated patients, about 60% were male and about 40% were female, and the mean age was 40.4 years. Prior to enrollment, patients had been given standard therapy consisting of radiotherapy alone, temozolomide alone, or radiochemotherapy with temozolomide, with the combination given to most patients. Visit V12 was the week-35 safety follow-up and visit V13 was the week-47 end of study. Peripheral blood was collected at six visits: V03 (baseline), V05, V07, V10, V12 and V13. Longitudinal TCRB deep sequencing was performed for roughly 24 treated patients wherever samples were available for exploratory analyses. General findings and caveats noted by the study authors: The authors noted that analyses of patient blood samples could not be reproduced because of sample limitations. Availability determined which PBMC samples were chosen for TCRB deep sequencing. Vaccine-induced immune responses across multiple MHC alleles were detected in 90% to 95% of patients. No apparent relationship was observed between pseudoprogression and alterations in the top peripheral T cell clonotypes detected by TCRB sequencing.

The sample's time point label is to be understood as: week 35, safety follow-up. Each vaccine dose, consisting of 300 ug of a 20-mer mutant IDH1 peptide in Montanide, was administered subcutaneously with topical imiquimod. Eight vaccinations were administered to patients in weeks 1, 3, 5, 7, 11, 15, 19 and 23, corresponding to visits V03 through V10. The donors had newly diagnosed IDH1-mutant astrocytomas of WHO grade 3 or 4 that showed loss of nuclear ATRX. The samples were drawn from NOA16, a multicentre, single-arm, open-label phase I trial in Germany that tested a mutant IDH1 peptide vaccine in humans for the first time. Genomic DNA for TCRB sequencing was extracted from EDTA blood using the DNeasy Blood and Tissue Kit. The receptor library was made with the immunoSEQ multiplex PCR assay. Rearranged TCR beta chain sequences were amplified using the hsTCRB Kit according to the manufacturer's protocol. An Illumina MiSeq was used to sequence the TCRB libraries. Per the original workflow: The kit vendor's proprietary platform handled demultiplexing, trimming and gene mapping. TCRdb took over this immuneACCESS table, retaining in-frame rearrangements with V and J assigned. Such tables are incomplete; in checked studies, under half of the missing clones stem from an unresolved V gene, and the remainder is unexplained. That table furnishes V, J and clone size, whereas the DNA furnished D and trimming. Here the sample has about 56,000 clones; 70% to 90% occur a single time. Clones ranked in the top ten supply 1.5% to 2% of the sample.

Concerning this clone itself: Its binding antigen is unknown. Base qualities are not at hand, and no much larger clone is one base apart.

The CDR3, from cysteine to phenylalanine, totals 13 residues. Of all the DNA, just the CDR3 is kept, 39 bases in frame from base 1. The CDR1 and CDR2 encoded by the germline V gene are SGHTA and FQGTGA. V lost 3 bases and J lost 6 bases, and the count of bases not matched to a germline gene is 4. The sequence joins TRBV7-3 to TRBJ2-7; 8 nucleotides in the junction match TRBD1. Source: PBMCs, taken from a glioma patient whose treatment included an IDH1 peptide vaccine. This clonotype was obtained from a middle-aged man with glioma. The CDR3 has the sequence CASSFATGGEQYF. Read as DNA, the sequence is TGTGCCAGCAGCTTCGCTACAGGGGGCGAGCAGTACTTC.